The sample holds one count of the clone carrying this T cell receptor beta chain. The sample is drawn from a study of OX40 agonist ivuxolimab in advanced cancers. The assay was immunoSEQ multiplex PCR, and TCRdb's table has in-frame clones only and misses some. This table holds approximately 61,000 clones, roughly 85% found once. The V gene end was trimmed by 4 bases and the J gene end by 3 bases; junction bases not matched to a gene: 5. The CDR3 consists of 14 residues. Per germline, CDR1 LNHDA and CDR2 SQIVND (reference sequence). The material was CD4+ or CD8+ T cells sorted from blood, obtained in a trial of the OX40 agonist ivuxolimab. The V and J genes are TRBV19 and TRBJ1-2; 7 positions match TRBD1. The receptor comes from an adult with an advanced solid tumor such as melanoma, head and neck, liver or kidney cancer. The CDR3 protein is CASSTEQGYYGYTF. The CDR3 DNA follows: TGTGCCAGTAGTACGGAACAGGGGTACTATGGCTACACCTTC.